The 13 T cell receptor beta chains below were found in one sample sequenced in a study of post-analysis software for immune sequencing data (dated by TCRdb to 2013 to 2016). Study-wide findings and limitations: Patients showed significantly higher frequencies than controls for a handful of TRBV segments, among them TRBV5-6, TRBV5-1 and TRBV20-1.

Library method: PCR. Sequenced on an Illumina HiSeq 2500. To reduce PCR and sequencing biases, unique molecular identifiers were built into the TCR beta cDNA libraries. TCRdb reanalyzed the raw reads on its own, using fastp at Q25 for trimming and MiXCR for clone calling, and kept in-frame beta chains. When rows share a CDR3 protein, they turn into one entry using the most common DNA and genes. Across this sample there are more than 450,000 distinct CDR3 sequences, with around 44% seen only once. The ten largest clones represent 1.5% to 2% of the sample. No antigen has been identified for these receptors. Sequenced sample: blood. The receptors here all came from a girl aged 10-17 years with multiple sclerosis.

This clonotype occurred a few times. CDR3 amino acids: CASSQDRLAGGSTDTQYF. As DNA, the CDR3 is TGCGCCAGCAGCCAAGATCGTCTAGCGGGTGGATCCACAGATACGCAGTATTTT. This chain links TRBV4-1 with TRBJ2-3, with TRBD2 identical over 8 bases. The CDR3 spans 18 residues. Germline V gene sequence: CDR1 MGHRA, CDR2 YSYEKL. V trimming: 0 bases; J trimming: 2 bases; junction bases outside the gene matches: 10.

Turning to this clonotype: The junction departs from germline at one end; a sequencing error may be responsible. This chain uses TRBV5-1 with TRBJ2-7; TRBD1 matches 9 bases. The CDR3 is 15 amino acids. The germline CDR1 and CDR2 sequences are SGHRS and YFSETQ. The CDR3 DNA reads TGCGCCAGCAGCTTGTATGGGACAGGGCCCTACGAGCGGTACTTC. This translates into CASSLYGTGPYERYF.

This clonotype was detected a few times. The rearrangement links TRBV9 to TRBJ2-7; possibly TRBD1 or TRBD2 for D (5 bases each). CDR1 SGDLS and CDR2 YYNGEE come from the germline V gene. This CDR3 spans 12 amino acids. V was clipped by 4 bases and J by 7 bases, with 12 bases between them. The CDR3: CASSLTEGEQYF. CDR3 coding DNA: TGTGCCAGCAGCCTCACCGAGGGGGAGCAGTACTTC.

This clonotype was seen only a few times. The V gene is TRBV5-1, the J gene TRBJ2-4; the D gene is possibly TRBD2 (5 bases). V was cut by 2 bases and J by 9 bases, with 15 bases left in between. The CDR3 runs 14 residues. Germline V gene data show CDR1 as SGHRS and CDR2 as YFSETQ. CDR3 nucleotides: TGCGCCAGCAGCTTTGACTACCCCGTTGGCATTCAGTACTTC. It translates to CASSFDYPVGIQYF.

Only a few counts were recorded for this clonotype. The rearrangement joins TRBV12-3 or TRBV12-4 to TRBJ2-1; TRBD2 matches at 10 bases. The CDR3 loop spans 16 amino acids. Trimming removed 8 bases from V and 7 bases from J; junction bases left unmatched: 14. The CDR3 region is CASRNSGRGTRNEQFF. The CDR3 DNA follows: TGTGCCAGCCGTAACAGCGGGAGGGGGACTAGGAATGAGCAGTTCTTC.

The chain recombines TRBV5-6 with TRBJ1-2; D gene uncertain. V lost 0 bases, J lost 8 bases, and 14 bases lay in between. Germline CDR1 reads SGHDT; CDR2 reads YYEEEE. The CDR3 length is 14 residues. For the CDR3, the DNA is TGTGCCAGCAGCTTGGCCGGGCAAACGCGGGGCTACACCTTC. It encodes CASSLAGQTRGYTF.

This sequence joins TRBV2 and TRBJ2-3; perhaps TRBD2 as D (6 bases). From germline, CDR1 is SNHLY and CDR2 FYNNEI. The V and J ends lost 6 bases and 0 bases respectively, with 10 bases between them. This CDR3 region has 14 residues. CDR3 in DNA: TGTGCCAGCAGGGCGCGGGGTAGCACAGATACGCAGTATTTT. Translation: CASRARGSTDTQYF.

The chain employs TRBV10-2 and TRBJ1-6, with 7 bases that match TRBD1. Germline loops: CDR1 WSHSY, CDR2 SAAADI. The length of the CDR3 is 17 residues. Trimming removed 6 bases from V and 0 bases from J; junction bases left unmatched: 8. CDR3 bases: TGCGCCAGCAGAACAGGGGTCATGGGCTCCTATAATTCACCCCTCCACTTT. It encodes CASRTGVMGSYNSPLHF.

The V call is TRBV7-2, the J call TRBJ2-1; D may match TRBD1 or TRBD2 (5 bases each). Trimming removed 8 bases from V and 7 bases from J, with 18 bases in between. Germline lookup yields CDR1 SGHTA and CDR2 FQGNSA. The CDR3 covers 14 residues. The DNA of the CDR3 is TGTGCCAGCTCCCTCTTTCGGGGCGGGAATGAGCAGTTCTTC. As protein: CASSLFRGGNEQFF.

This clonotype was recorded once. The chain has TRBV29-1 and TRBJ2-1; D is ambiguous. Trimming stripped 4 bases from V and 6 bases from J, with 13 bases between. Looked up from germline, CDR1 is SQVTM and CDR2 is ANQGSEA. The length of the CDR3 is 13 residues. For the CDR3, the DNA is TGCAGCGTTGTCGCAGGATCAGGCAATGAGCAGTTCTTC. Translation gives CSVVAGSGNEQFF.

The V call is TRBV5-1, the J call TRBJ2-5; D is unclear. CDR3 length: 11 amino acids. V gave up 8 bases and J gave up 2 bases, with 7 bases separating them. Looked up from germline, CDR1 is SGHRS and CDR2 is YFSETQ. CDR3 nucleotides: TGCGCCAGTGCCGAGCAAGAGACCCAGTACTTC. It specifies CASAEQETQYF.

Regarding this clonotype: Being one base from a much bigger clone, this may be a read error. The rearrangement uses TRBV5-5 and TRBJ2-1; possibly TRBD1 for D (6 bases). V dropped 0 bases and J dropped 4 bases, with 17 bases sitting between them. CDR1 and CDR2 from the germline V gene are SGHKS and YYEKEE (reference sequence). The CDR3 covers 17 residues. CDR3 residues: CASSLAAGAPRYNEQFF. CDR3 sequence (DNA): TGTGCCAGCAGCTTGGCGGCAGGGGCCCCCCGGTACAATGAGCAGTTCTTC.

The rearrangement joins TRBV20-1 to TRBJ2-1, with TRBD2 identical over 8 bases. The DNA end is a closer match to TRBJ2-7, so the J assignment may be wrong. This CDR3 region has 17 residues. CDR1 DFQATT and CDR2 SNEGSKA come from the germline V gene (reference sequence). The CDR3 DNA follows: TGCAGTGCTAGGGAATATTCCGGGACTAGTCGCCTGAATGAGCAGTACTTC. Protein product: CSAREYSGTSRLNEQYF.